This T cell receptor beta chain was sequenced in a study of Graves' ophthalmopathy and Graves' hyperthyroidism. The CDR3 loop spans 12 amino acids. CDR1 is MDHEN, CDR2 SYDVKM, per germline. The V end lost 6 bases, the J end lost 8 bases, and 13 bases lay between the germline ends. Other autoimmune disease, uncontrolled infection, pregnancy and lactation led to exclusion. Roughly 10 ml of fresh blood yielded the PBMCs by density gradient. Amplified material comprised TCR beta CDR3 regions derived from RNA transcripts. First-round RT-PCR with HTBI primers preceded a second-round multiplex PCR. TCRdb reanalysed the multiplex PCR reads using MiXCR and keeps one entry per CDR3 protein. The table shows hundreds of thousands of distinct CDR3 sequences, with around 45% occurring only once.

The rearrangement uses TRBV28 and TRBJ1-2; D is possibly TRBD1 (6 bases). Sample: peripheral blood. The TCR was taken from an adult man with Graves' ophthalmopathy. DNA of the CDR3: TGTGCCAGCAGAGGGTCAGGGGCGGGCTACACCTTC. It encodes CASRGSGAGYTF.